The clone carrying this T cell receptor beta chain was observed once. Its antigen is not identified. The junction does not match germline at one end; this may be a read error. RNA was extracted from bulk tissue without any cell sorting. More than 3 cm separated this lung sample from the edge of the tumor. Germline CDR1 reads SGHAT; CDR2 reads FQNNGV. This CDR3 spans 16 amino acids. The data stem from a study of tumor and adjacent non-tumor tissue in lung cancer. Notes on the study in general: Higher tumor TCR diversity was associated with shorter survival.

Three rounds of nested PCR, following a modified ARM-PCR protocol, produced the TCRbeta library. In TCRdb, the multiplex PCR reads were re-called with MiXCR into one record per CDR3 protein. Of 80,000 or so distinct CDR3 sequences listed, about four fifths are singletons. The receptor comes from a man in his fifties or sixties with non-small cell lung cancer. The gene calls are TRBV11-2 and TRBJ1-3; a possible D gene is TRBD1 (5 bases). The sequencing input was distant non-tumor lung tissue. In DNA form, the CDR3 reads TGTGCCAGCAGCCCCATTAGGGGCCGAACTGGAAAGACCATATATTTT. Protein product: CASSPIRGRTGKTIYF.